This TCR beta chain was sequenced for a study of immune characterization of retroperitoneal liposarcoma (dated by TCRdb to the late 2010s). This clonotype is medium-sized (0.01 to 0.1%) in its sample. Its antigen is currently not known. No base qualities exist here, and no much larger clone lies one base off it. Compared with germline, V lacks 4 bases and J lacks 6 bases; bases without a gene match: 3. From its cysteine to its phenylalanine, the CDR3 spans 14 amino acids. Only the CDR3 DNA stays, 42 bases, in frame from base 1. Via the germline V gene, CDR1 is MNHNS and CDR2 SASEGT. The receptor library was made with PCR. Sequencing instrument: NextSeq 500. TCRdb reprocessed the public reads (quality trimming at Q25 with fastp, clone calling with MiXCR) and kept in-frame beta chains. Each entry merges the rows of one CDR3 protein and shows their most common DNA and genes. For this sample the table gives approximately 7,100 distinct CDR3 sequences, of which 30% were detected only once. The top ten clonotypes cover around an eighth of the sample.

This sequence was found in a male donor with retroperitoneal liposarcoma. The chain was built from TRBV6-1 and TRBJ2-1, with 10 bases matching TRBD2. The specimen sequenced was blood. The CDR3 reads as follows: CASSVWTSGNEQFF. The nucleotide sequence is TGTGCCAGCAGTGTCTGGACTAGCGGCAATGAGCAGTTCTTC.